Shown below are 21 T cell receptor beta chains from a single sample sequenced in a study of radiotherapy plus CTLA-4 blockade in lung cancer. Here immunoSEQ multiplex PCR was the method, and the copy in TCRdb shows in-frame clones only, minus some. The table has tens of thousands of clones, 70% to 85% seen once. This sample comprised peripheral blood, obtained from a patient treated with radiotherapy plus ipilimumab. Source of these receptors: a human donor with non-small cell lung cancer who had a partial response to radiotherapy plus ipilimumab.

The rearrangement uses TRBV4-1 and TRBJ2-3; no definite D call. Germline V CDR1 and CDR2: MGHRA, YSYEKL. Trimming took off 1 base at V and 3 bases at J, with 8 bases between the two ends. The CDR3 loop spans 14 amino acids. Here the CDR3 reads CASSQVIGTDTQYF. CDR3 nucleotide sequence: TGCGCCAGCAGCCAAGTGATCGGGACAGATACGCAGTATTTT.

The chain employs TRBV2 and TRBJ1-5; a weak D match, TRBD1 (5 bases). The CDR3 runs to 14 residues. Germline V lookup: CDR1 SNHLY, CDR2 FYNNEI. The V and J ends lost 9 bases and 0 bases respectively, with 12 bases between them. CDR3 in amino acids: CASQKGLSNQPQHF. The CDR3 DNA follows: TGTGCCAGTCAAAAGGGACTTAGCAATCAGCCCCAGCATTTT.

This chain joins TRBV7-7 and TRBJ1-4; 9 bases fit TRBD1. Trimming took 5 bases from V and 8 from J; bases not matched to a gene: 9. Germline V CDR1 and CDR2: SSHAT, FNYEAQ (reference sequence). CDR3 size: 15 residues. This CDR3 is CASSLGTGRGEKLFF. DNA of the CDR3: TGTGCCAGCAGCCTGGGGACAGGGCGTGGGGAAAAACTGTTTTTT.

The chain is built from TRBV29-1 and TRBJ2-7; 7 bases map to TRBD2. Unmatched junction bases numbered 3, after V lost 3 bases and J lost 1 base. CDR3 length: 13 residues. The germline V gene has CDR1 SQVTM and CDR2 ANQGSEA. CDR3 sequence: CSVDSGGSYEQYF. CDR3 sequence (DNA): TGCAGCGTTGATTCGGGAGGATCCTACGAGCAGTACTTC.

This clone was seen only once. The chain recombines TRBV18 with TRBJ1-1; D ambiguous. Looked up from germline, CDR1 is KGHSH and CDR2 is LQKENI. CDR3 length: 13 amino acids. Between the trimmed V and J ends, which lost 3 bases and 1 base, there was a span of 6 bases. CDR3 DNA sequence: TGTGCCAGCTCACCGAAGCAGAACACTGAAGCTTTCTTT. Protein product: CASSPKQNTEAFF.

V usage is TRBV5-4 and J usage is TRBJ2-5, with 10 bases identical to TRBD2. This CDR3 contains 15 residues. Germline trimming cut 2 bases from V and 4 bases from J; bases unmatched to any gene: 5. Germline V gene sequence: CDR1 SGHNT, CDR2 YYREEE (reference sequence). In DNA form, the CDR3 reads TGTGCCAGCAGCTTAGCCGGGACTAGCGTAGAGACCCAGTACTTC. Translation gives CASSLAGTSVETQYF.

The chain is built from TRBV6-1 and TRBJ1-6; 9 bases match TRBD1. This CDR3 spans 14 amino acids. The germline V gene encodes CDR1 MNHNS and CDR2 SASEGT. V was clipped by 7 bases and J by 10 bases; unmatched bases: 8. The CDR3 here is CASITDRGGSPLHF. The CDR3 DNA sequence: TGTGCCAGCATTACGGACAGGGGTGGATCACCCCTCCACTTT.

The chain couples TRBV2 to TRBJ2-1, with 8 bases identical to TRBD1. Germline CDR1 SNHLY, CDR2 FYNNEI. V gave up 4 bases and J gave up 5 bases; unmatched junction bases: 7. The CDR3 has 15 amino acids. CDR3 bases: TGTGCCAGCAGTGGGCAGGGGGCCGATAACAATGAGCAGTTCTTC. This gives the protein CASSGQGADNNEQFF.

The genes are TRBV19 and TRBJ2-3; D may be TRBD2 (5 bases). V was pared by 1 base and J by 6 bases, with 8 bases between. The CDR3 spans 13 residues. CDR1 and CDR2 from the germline V gene are LNHDA and SQIVND (reference sequence). Here the CDR3 DNA reads TGTGCCAGTAGTATAGCGGGCGGGGATACGCAGTATTTT. Encoded protein: CASSIAGGDTQYF. The whole variable domain, remainder taken from reference TRBV19 and TRBJ2-3, is DGGITQSPKYLFRKEGQNVTLSCEQNLNHDAMYWYRQDPGQGLRLIYYSQIVNDFQKGDIAEGYSVSREKKESFPLTVTSAQKNPTAFYLCASSIAGGDTQYFGPGTRLTVL.

The chain employs TRBV7-9 and TRBJ1-5; D is possibly TRBD1 (6 bases). The CDR3 spans 15 residues. Looked up from germline, CDR1 is SEHNR and CDR2 is FQNEAQ (reference sequence). Trimming stripped 1 base from V and 6 bases from J, with 13 bases between. CDR3 sequence: CASSLGGGAGQPQHF. The CDR3 bases are TGTGCCAGCAGCTTAGGGGGGGGCGCAGGTCAGCCCCAGCATTTT.

This clone has a handful of counts. The J gene is TRBJ1-4, the V gene TRBV6-5, with D possibly TRBD1 on 5 matching bases. CDR3 length: 12 amino acids. Per germline, CDR1 MNHEY and CDR2 SVGAGI. V was cut by 8 bases and J by 8 bases, with 12 bases left in between. CDR3: CASRGDGEKLFF. CDR3 coding DNA: TGTGCCAGCCGGGGGGACGGGGAAAAACTGTTTTTT.

The chain links TRBV15 to TRBJ1-1; 10 bases agree with TRBD1. V lost 4 bases to trimming and J lost 7 bases; unmatched junction nucleotides: 6. Germline CDR1 reads LNHNV; CDR2 reads YYDKDF (reference sequence). The CDR3 runs 14 residues. CDR3 sequence (DNA): TGTGCCACCAGCACTCAGGGACAGGGGCGTGAAGCTTTCTTT. Translated, it gives CATSTQGQGREAFF.

This chain uses TRBV11-2 with TRBJ2-1; D is ambiguous. Trimming took off 1 base at V and 7 bases at J, with 11 bases between the two ends. The CDR3 length is 14 residues. Germline-derived CDR1 and CDR2 are SGHAT and FQNNGV. The CDR3 sequence is CASSLAGVGNEQFF. The DNA of the CDR3 is TGTGCCAGCAGCTTAGCGGGTGTGGGTAATGAGCAGTTCTTC.

J is TRBJ2-2 and V is TRBV4-1; 7 positions match TRBD1. Germline values: CDR1 MGHRA, CDR2 YSYEKL. The junction had 10 bases not matched to a gene; V was cut back by 3 bases and J by 6 bases. CDR3 length: 16 amino acids. The CDR3: CASSHSIIRGPGELFF. The CDR3 DNA follows: TGCGCCAGCAGCCACTCCATAATAAGGGGGCCCGGGGAGCTGTTTTTT.

This clone was seen just once. The chain employs TRBV27 and TRBJ1-6; 9 nucleotides line up with TRBD1. This CDR3 has 15 amino acids. Per the germline V gene, CDR1 is MNHEY and CDR2 is SMNVEV (reference sequence). Unmatched junction bases numbered 5, after V lost 4 bases and J lost 7 bases. The CDR3 DNA reads as TGTGCCAGCAGTTCTCCGGGACAGGGCAATTCACCCCTCCACTTT. This sequence encodes CASSSPGQGNSPLHF.

The genes are TRBV19 and TRBJ1-1, with 7 bases matching TRBD1. Trimming at V came to 8 bases and at J to 11 bases, leaving 8 bases not matched to a gene. The germline V gene has CDR1 LNHDA and CDR2 SQIVND (reference sequence). CDR3 length equals 11 residues. The CDR3 reads CASWGDREAFF. CDR3 bases: TGTGCCAGTTGGGGAGACAGGGAGGCTTTCTTT.

The rearrangement links TRBV6-5 to TRBJ2-7; a possible D gene is TRBD1 (5 bases). Trimming removed 5 bases from V and 7 bases from J, with 9 bases in between. Germline V gives CDR1 MNHEY, CDR2 SVGAGI. The CDR3 extends over 11 amino acids. The CDR3: CASSNQGEQYF. The CDR3 coding sequence is TGTGCCAGCAGTAACCAGGGTGAGCAGTACTTC.

This chain links TRBV28 with TRBJ2-7; D is possibly TRBD1 (6 bases). The CDR3 totals 11 residues. The V gene lost 10 bases and the J gene lost 7 bases, with 14 bases spanning the gap. The germline V gene has CDR1 MDHEN and CDR2 SYDVKM. The CDR3 region is CATRGTPEQYF. The CDR3 nucleotides read TGTGCCACCCGTGGGACACCTGAGCAGTACTTC.

The gene calls are TRBV18 and TRBJ2-7, with D possibly TRBD1 on 6 matching bases. With 1 base removed from V and 1 base from J, the gap between germline ends came to 11 bases. The CDR3 has 15 residues. CDR1 KGHSH and CDR2 LQKENI come from the germline V gene. The CDR3 DNA is TGTGCCAGCTCACCACTTGATCAGGGGTCCTACGAGCAGTACTTC. Protein sequence: CASSPLDQGSYEQYF. The complete variable domain, with remaining parts taken from reference TRBV18 and TRBJ2-7, reads NAGVMQNPRHLVRRRGQEARLRCSPMKGHSHVYWYRQLPEEGLKFMVYLQKENIIDESGMPKERFSAEFPKEGPSILRIQQVVRGDSAAYFCASSPLDQGSYEQYFGPGTRLTVT.

The chain recombines TRBV2 with TRBJ2-2; TRBD2 aligns across 7 bases. After removal of 6 bases from V and 6 bases from J, the junction contained 7 bases not matched to a gene. CDR1 SNHLY and CDR2 FYNNEI come from the germline V gene. This CDR3 contains 14 residues. The CDR3 protein is CASSPSGGPGELFF. In DNA, the CDR3 is TGTGCCAGCAGCCCCTCGGGGGGACCCGGGGAGCTGTTTTTT.

The chain recombines TRBV9 with TRBJ2-7; 10 positions agree with TRBD2. Trimming took 0 bases from V and 5 from J; bases not matched to a gene: 8. The CDR3 consists of 16 residues. Germline V gene lookup returns CDR1 SGDLS and CDR2 YYNGEE. The DNA of the CDR3 is TGTGCCAGCAGCGTAGTGAGCGGGGGGGCCATCAACGAGCAGTACTTC. It yields the protein CASSVVSGGAINEQYF. Full variable domain (rest looked up from reference TRBV9 and TRBJ2-7): DSGVTQTPKHLITATGQRVTLRCSPRSGDLSVYWYQQSLDQGLQFLIQYYNGEERAKGNILERFSAQQFPDLHSELNLSSLELGDSALYFCASSVVSGGAINEQYFGPGTRLTVT.